The text below deals with one T cell receptor (beta chain). Original analysis: Amplification with reference gene primers provided the estimates of nucleated cell counts. Clones were read by immunoSEQ multiplex PCR, and TCRdb kept only the in-frame ones, dropping some. D and trimming come from the DNA, and the V and J calls and clone size come from that table. The sample lists 23,000 or so clones; around nine tenths were seen once. With 1 base removed from V and 3 bases from J, the gap between germline ends came to 16 bases. Germline loops: CDR1 LGHDT, CDR2 YNNKEL (reference sequence). The CDR3 loop spans 17 amino acids. This sample is part of a study of blood T cell repertoires in COVID-19. Study-wide context: Italy, Spain and the United States were the sources of the convalescent and acute COVID-19 samples. Sample material is recorded as cDNA or gDNA derived from T cells, B-cell-depleted T cells, or PBMCs.

V and J are TRBV3-1 (or the pseudogene TRBV3-2) and TRBJ1-3, with D possibly matching TRBD1 (6 bases). The specimen was peripheral blood. This TCR was recovered from a human donor in a cohort sampled during active COVID-19. In nucleotides, the CDR3 is TGTGCCAGCAGCCAAGCGCCTCCAGGGGTGAGTGGAAACACCATATATTTT. It yields the protein CASSQAPPGVSGNTIYF.